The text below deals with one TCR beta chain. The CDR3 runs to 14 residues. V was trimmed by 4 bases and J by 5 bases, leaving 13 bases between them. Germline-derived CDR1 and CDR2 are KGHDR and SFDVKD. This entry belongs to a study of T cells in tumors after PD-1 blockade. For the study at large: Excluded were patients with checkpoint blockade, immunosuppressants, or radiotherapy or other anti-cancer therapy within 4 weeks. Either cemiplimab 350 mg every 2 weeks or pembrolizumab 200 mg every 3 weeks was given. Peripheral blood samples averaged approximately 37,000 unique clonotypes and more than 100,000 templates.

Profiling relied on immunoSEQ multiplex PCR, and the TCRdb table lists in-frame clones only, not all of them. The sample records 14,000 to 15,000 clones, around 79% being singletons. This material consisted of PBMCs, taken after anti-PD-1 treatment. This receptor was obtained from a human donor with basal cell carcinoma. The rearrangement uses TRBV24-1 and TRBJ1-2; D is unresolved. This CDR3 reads CATSEGDLGYGYTF. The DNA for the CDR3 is TGTGCCACCAGTGAGGGTGATCTAGGGTATGGCTACACCTTC.